A single sample gave rise to the 6 T cell receptor beta chains below, sequenced in a study of T cells in Graves' hyperthyroidism and ophthalmopathy. Regions amplified from RNA transcripts were the TCR beta CDR3 regions. Primed by the HTBI set, a first-round RT-PCR was run on the TCR CDR3. One entry per CDR3 protein, called by TCRdb with MiXCR from the multiplex PCR reads. The sample comprises just over 550,000 distinct CDR3 sequences, around 46% of which are singletons, and 8.2% rests with the top ten. Sequencing used peripheral blood or thyroid tissue (not recorded which). All receptors derive from a woman under 30 with Graves' hyperthyroidism.

Many counts were recorded for this clonotype. The V call is TRBV29-1, the J call TRBJ1-2; TRBD1 is a possible D gene (5 bases). Germline-derived CDR1 and CDR2 are SQVTM and ANQGSEA. V shed 0 bases and J shed 5 bases, with 7 bases lying between them. The CDR3 totals 12 residues. CDR3 region: CSVEDQGYGYTF. CDR3 DNA: TGCAGCGTTGAAGATCAGGGATATGGCTACACCTTC. Using reference TRBV29-1 and TRBJ1-2 for the parts outside the CDR3, the full variable domain is SAVISQKPSRDICQRGTSLTIQCQVDSQVTMMFWYRQQPGQSLTLIATANQGSEATYESGFVIDKFPISRPNLTFSTLTVSNMSPEDSSIYLCSVEDQGYGYTFGSGTRLTVV.

This chain uses TRBV7-2 with TRBJ2-2; D is possibly TRBD1 (6 bases). This CDR3 has 17 amino acids. Trimming stripped 5 bases from V and 7 bases from J, with 23 bases between. Germline CDR1 reads SGHTA; CDR2 reads FQGNSA. In DNA, the CDR3 is TGTGCCAGCAGCCCACCACCCGGGACACACAAGGGCGGGGAGCTGTTTTTT. This codes for CASSPPPGTHKGGELFF.

As for this clonotype: This may stem from a read error, because a much larger clone lies one nucleotide away. The rearrangement links TRBV29-1 to TRBJ2-7; D not resolved. Germline CDR1 SQVTM, CDR2 ANQGSEA. The ends were cut back, 3 bases at V and 6 bases at J, with 12 bases in the middle. CDR3 length: 12 residues. The CDR3 nucleotides read TGCAGCGTTGAGGGGTATGGGCGCGAGCAGTACTTC. Amino acid sequence: CSVEGYGREQYF.

With regard to this clonotype: It may be a read error: a sequence one base away is much more abundant. The V gene is TRBV10-3, the J gene TRBJ2-7; unclear D gene. This CDR3 contains 15 residues. V lost 0 bases and J 6 bases, leaving 15 bases between the germline ends. Germline V gene data show CDR1 as ENHRY and CDR2 as SYGVKD. In DNA, the CDR3 is TGTGCCATCAGTGAGTCGGGATCCTGGAGCATCGAGCAGTACTTC. The encoded protein is CAISESGSWSIEQYF.

In its sample, this clonotype was seen a few times. The V call is TRBV5-1, the J call TRBJ2-7; D gene uncertain. This CDR3 contains 13 residues. Germline CDR1 SGHRS, CDR2 YFSETQ. V lost 0 bases and J lost 5, with 9 bases in between. CDR3 in amino acids: CASSLEVADEQYF. The CDR3 nucleotides read TGCGCCAGCAGCTTGGAAGTAGCCGACGAGCAGTACTTC.

The chain uses TRBV4-3 and TRBJ1-2; no clear D gene. CDR1 and CDR2 (germline): LGHNA, YSLEER. Trimming left V 0 bases short and J 4 bases short, with 9 bases between. This CDR3 has 14 residues. In nucleotides, the CDR3 is TGCGCCAGCAGCCAAGAATGGTCGGGCTATGGCTACACCTTC. It yields the protein CASSQEWSGYGYTF.